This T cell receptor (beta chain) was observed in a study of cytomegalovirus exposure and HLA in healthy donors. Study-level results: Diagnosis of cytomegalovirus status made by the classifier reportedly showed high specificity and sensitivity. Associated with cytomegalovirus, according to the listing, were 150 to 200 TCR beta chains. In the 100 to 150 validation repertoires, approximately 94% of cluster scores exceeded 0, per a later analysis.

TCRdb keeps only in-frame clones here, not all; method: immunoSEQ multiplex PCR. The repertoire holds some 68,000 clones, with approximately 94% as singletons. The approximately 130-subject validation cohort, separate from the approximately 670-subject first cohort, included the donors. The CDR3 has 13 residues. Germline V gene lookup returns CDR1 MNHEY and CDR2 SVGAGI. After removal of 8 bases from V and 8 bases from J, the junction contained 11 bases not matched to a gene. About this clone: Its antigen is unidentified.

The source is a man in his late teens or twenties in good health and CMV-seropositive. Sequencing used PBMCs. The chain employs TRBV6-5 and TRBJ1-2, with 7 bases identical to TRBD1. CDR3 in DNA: TGTGCCAGCCAATTAAAGACAGGGCAAGGCTACACCTTC. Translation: CASQLKTGQGYTF.